This T cell receptor (beta chain) originates from a study of blood T cell repertoires in COVID-19. About the research overall: Acute and convalescent COVID-19 samples came from the United States, Italy and Spain.

Generated by immunoSEQ multiplex PCR, the TCRdb table keeps only in-frame clones and is missing some. The table has about 150,000 clones, around 90% seen once; the top ten hold roughly 3.9%. There are 13 residues in the CDR3. The germline CDR1 and CDR2 sequences are LGHDT and YNNKEL (reference sequence). Trimming cost V 1 base and J 7 bases, with 10 bases left between them. Enrolled through a virtual design, the participants were between about 18 and 100 years of age and came from fewer than 30 US areas. Participants reported their clinical history, and cohort assignment relied on those reports. V gene TRBV3-1 (or the pseudogene TRBV3-2) combines with J gene TRBJ1-1, with D possibly matching TRBD1 (6 bases). This sequence originates from a woman between 40 and 55 years old who had been exposed to COVID-19. The sequenced sample was PBMCs or T cells enriched from blood (not recorded which). The DNA for the CDR3 is TGTGCCAGCAGCCAAGGGACAGCCCATGAAGCTTTCTTT. It yields the protein CASSQGTAHEAFF.